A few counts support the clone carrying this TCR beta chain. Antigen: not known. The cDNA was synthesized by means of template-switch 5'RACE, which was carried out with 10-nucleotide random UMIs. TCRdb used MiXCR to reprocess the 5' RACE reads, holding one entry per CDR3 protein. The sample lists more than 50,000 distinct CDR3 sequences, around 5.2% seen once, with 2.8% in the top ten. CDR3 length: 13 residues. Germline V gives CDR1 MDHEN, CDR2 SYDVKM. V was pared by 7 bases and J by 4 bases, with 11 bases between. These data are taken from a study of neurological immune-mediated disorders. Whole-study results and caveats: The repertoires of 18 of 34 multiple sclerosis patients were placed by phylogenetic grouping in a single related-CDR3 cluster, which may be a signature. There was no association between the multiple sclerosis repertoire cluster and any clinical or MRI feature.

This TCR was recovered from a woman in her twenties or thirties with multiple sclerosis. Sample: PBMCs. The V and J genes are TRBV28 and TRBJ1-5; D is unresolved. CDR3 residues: CASKGLDNQPQHF. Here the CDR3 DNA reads TGTGCCAGCAAAGGGCTCGATAATCAGCCCCAGCATTTT.